This TCR beta chain derives from a study of blood T cell repertoires in COVID-19. As for the study in general: The United States, Italy and Spain were the sources of the acute and convalescent COVID-19 samples.

In terms of age and location, participants ranged from roughly 18 to 89 years and lived in about two dozen US areas. Cohort assignment relied on participant-reported clinical history. In the authors' methods: Researchers report that nucleated cell counts were estimated from reference gene primer amplification. The method was immunoSEQ multiplex PCR; TCRdb's version includes in-frame clones alone and lacks a portion of them. V and J calls and clone size are as listed in that table; D and trimming were resolved from the DNA. The repertoire holds about 260,000 clones, with around 90% as singletons. The trim removed 7 bases at V and 6 bases at J, leaving 7 bases unmatched. The CDR3 is made up of 14 amino acids. In germline, CDR1 is MDHEN, CDR2 SYDVKM.

The TCR comes from a woman aged 25-40 years with acute COVID-19. The gene calls are TRBV28 and TRBJ1-5; 9 nucleotides agree with TRBD1. The sample taken for sequencing was PBMCs or T cells enriched from blood (not recorded which). This chain's CDR3 is CASTDRGGGQPQHF. DNA for the CDR3: TGTGCCAGCACCGACAGGGGGGGAGGTCAGCCCCAGCATTTT.